These T cell receptor beta chains were read from a single sample in a study of shared clonotypes between healthy human individuals. TCRdb keeps only in-frame clones here, not all; method: immunoSEQ multiplex PCR. The table records 600,000 to 750,000 clones, more than 70% of them present only once. The sample was memory CD4+ T cells sorted from blood. The receptor source for this set is a woman in her 30s in good health. Each CDR3 is given without its conserved first and last residue. Each record gives: CDR3 length, clone size, J gene, V gene, CDR3 protein. Some rows have no size entry. The others give once, few or many, or a class for an expanded clone.

>12|NA|TRBJ1-5|TRBV14
ASSPGQTNQPQH
>10|NA|TRBJ1-5|TRBV5-6
ASSKGGQPQH
>13|many|TRBJ2-4|TRBV4-1
ASSQGGLAKNIQY
>13|NA|TRBJ2-6|TRBV5-8
ASSFLISGANVLT
>11|NA|TRBJ2-1|TRBV18
ASHRTPQNEQF
>16|NA|TRBJ1-2|TRBV19
ASSTSGTGGAVRNGYT
>11|NA|TRBJ2-7|TRBV7-9
ASSLIAGYEQY
>13|NA|TRBJ1-6|TRBV27
ASSTLGQGYSPLH
>12|NA|TRBJ2-3|TRBV7-9
ASSLGGAGDTQY
>15|NA|TRBJ1-5|TRBV4-1
ASSQEAVRVRAQPQH
>11|NA|TRBJ2-7|TRBV15
ATSTIPSGQQY
>13|NA|TRBJ2-7|TRBV28
ASSSRLAGDDEQY
>12|NA|TRBJ2-4|TRBV27
ASSPGSPKNIQY
>12|few|TRBJ2-2|TRBV11-1
ASSLVGFTGELF
>13|NA|TRBJ2-3|TRBV4-1
ASSIDSLSTDTQY
>13|NA|TRBJ2-1|TRBV5-5
ASRFLAGVRNEQF
>12|NA|TRBJ2-1|TRBV18
ASSPTRDNNEQF
>11|few|TRBJ2-5|TRBV19
ASSANQGETQY
>13|NA|TRBJ2-5|TRBV11-2
ASSLVVGTGETQY
>12|NA|TRBJ1-1|TRBV10-3
ASGRASGNTEAF
>12|once|TRBJ2-2|TRBV11-1
ATEAGVRTGELF
>11|NA|TRBJ2-5|TRBV5-6
ASSLGTQETQY
>12|NA|TRBJ2-1|TRBV30
AYSRLAGYNEQF
>13|NA|TRBJ1-4|TRBV28
ASSTPTGNNEKLF
>13|NA|TRBJ2-2|TRBV5-4
ASSLYLAGTGELF
>10|medium-sized|TRBJ1-2|TRBV27
ASRTENYGYT
>14|few|TRBJ1-1|TRBV5-1
ASSQIRDSLNTEAF
>13|NA|TRBJ2-5|TRBV5-1
ASSTPGTGEETQY
>11|NA|TRBJ2-4|TRBV28
ASREKFKNIQY
>11|NA|TRBJ1-2|TRBV28
ATRDGGRYGYT
>12|NA|TRBJ2-7|TRBV7-9
ASSPAGTRYEQY
>12|NA|TRBJ2-2|TRBV28
ASVAGGNTGELF
>13|NA|TRBJ1-4|TRBV5-1
ASRTGRGLSEKLF
>11|NA|TRBJ1-5|TRBV2
ASSVGGNQPQH
>11|many|TRBJ2-3|TRBV5-4
ASSLGGEDTQY
>14|NA|TRBJ1-3|TRBV7-2
ASSMDLLNSGNTIY
>11|NA|TRBJ1-1|TRBV19
ASSDGEGTEAF
>11|NA|TRBJ2-7|TRBV19
ASSAGGTGEQY
>13|NA|TRBJ2-1|TRBV11-2
ASSLAPGLGNEQF
>11|NA|TRBJ2-5|TRBV10-2
ASRRYRQETQY
>12|NA|TRBJ2-5|TRBV4-1
ASSQGAQWETQY
>12|NA|TRBJ2-1|TRBV5-1
ASSLASSTDEQF
>15|NA|TRBJ2-7|TRBV5-6
ASSLGRWGGMGYEQY